What follows are 23 T cell receptor beta chains derived from one specimen sequenced in a study of T cell responses to AZD1222 COVID-19 vaccine. Sequencing was performed with immunoSEQ multiplex PCR; in TCRdb, only in-frame clones are kept and a portion is missing. The repertoire consists of about 150,000 clones, with roughly 88% occurring once and the leading ten covering 3% to 4%. Sequenced here: peripheral blood, sampled on day 0 of MenACWY control vaccination. Every receptor here comes from an adult in good health.

The genes are TRBV5-4 and TRBJ2-5; D is possibly TRBD2 (6 bases). The germline V gene has CDR1 SGHNT and CDR2 YYREEE (reference sequence). This CDR3 has 14 amino acids. V gave up 4 bases and J gave up 1 base, with 11 bases separating them. The CDR3 coding sequence is TGTGCCAGCAGCCTGCGGGACTTCCAAGAGACCCAGTACTTC. This codes for CASSLRDFQETQYF.

This sequence joins TRBV12-3 or TRBV12-4 and TRBJ1-1, with D possibly TRBD1 on 6 matching bases. Trimming took 6 bases from V and 5 from J, leaving 7 bases between them. The CDR3 runs to 11 residues. The CDR3 DNA follows: TGTGCCAGCAGAACAGGGACTGAAGCTTTCTTT. As protein: CASRTGTEAFF.

The chain couples TRBV5-1 to TRBJ2-7; TRBD1 might be the D (6 bases). Germline values: CDR1 SGHRS, CDR2 YFSETQ. The ends were cut back, 3 bases at V and 6 bases at J, with 10 bases in the middle. The CDR3 has 12 residues. The CDR3 nucleotides are TGCGCCAGCAGCTCAACAGGGCCCGAGCAGTACTTC. Translating it yields CASSSTGPEQYF. Drawing the rest from reference TRBV5-1 and TRBJ2-7, the complete variable domain is KAGVTQTPRYLIKTRGQQVTLSCSPISGHRSVSWYQQTPGQGLQFLFEYFSETQRNKGNFPGRFSGRQFSNSRSEMNVSTLELGDSALYLCASSSTGPEQYFGPGTRLTVT.

The CDR3, as DNA: TGTGCCAGCAGTCCTCTAGCGGGGGGGAGCACAGATACGCAGTATTTT. Encoded protein: CASSPLAGGSTDTQYF. This chain links TRBV28 with TRBJ2-3, with 12 bases that match TRBD2. CDR1 and CDR2 (germline): MDHEN, SYDVKM. The CDR3 runs 16 residues. V lost 5 bases to trimming and J lost 0 bases; unmatched junction nucleotides: 3.

The V and J genes are TRBV7-9 and TRBJ2-2; D possibly uses TRBD1 or TRBD2 (5 bases each). Germline CDR1 and CDR2: SEHNR and FQNEAQ (reference sequence). Trimming took off 0 bases at V and 3 bases at J, with 8 bases between the two ends. The CDR3 covers 15 residues. The CDR3 here is CASSLAGDHTGELFF. The CDR3 region has the DNA TGTGCCAGCAGCTTAGCAGGGGACCACACCGGGGAGCTGTTTTTT.

The chain uses TRBV11-3 and TRBJ2-6, with D unresolved. In germline, CDR1 is SGHNT, CDR2 YENEEA. The CDR3 length is 18 residues. Trimming took 5 bases from V and 2 from J, leaving 19 bases between them. CDR3 nucleotides: TGTGCCAGCAGCCCAGGTGACGCGTGGAGCGCTGGGGCCAACGTCCTGACTTTC. Translating it yields CASSPGDAWSAGANVLTF.

This sequence joins TRBV24-1 and TRBJ2-2; 7 nucleotides agree with TRBD1. The CDR3 extends over 15 amino acids. J gave up 4 bases and V 3 bases, and 4 bases lay outside the gene matches. Germline values: CDR1 KGHDR, CDR2 SFDVKD. The CDR3 is CATSDPRQGTGELFF. In nucleotides, the CDR3 is TGTGCCACCAGTGATCCCAGACAGGGCACCGGGGAGCTGTTTTTT.

CDR3 DNA: TGTGCCAGCAGTTCCATTACCGGGATCTGGAAGAATGAGCAGTTCTTC. As protein: CASSSITGIWKNEQFF. The chain recombines TRBV28 with TRBJ2-1; TRBD2 is a possible D gene (5 bases). Germline assignment: CDR1 MDHEN and CDR2 SYDVKM. V was shortened by 4 bases and J by 7 bases, with 20 bases between the two germline ends. The CDR3 covers 16 residues.

The V call is TRBV27, the J call TRBJ2-2, with D perhaps TRBD1 or TRBD2 (5 bases each). The CDR3 totals 16 residues. V lost 6 bases and J 8 bases, leaving 22 bases between the germline ends. Germline-derived CDR1 and CDR2 are MNHEY and SMNVEV (reference sequence). CDR3 in amino acids: CASSQRTSLGPGELFF. The CDR3 nucleotides read TGTGCCAGCAGCCAACGTACTAGTCTGGGGCCGGGGGAGCTGTTTTTT.

The CDR3 region has the DNA TGTGCCATCAGTGGGGGACTAGCGGGGGGACAGGAGACCCAGTACTTC. As protein: CAISGGLAGGQETQYF. The rearrangement joins TRBV10-3 to TRBJ2-5, with 15 positions matching TRBD2. Germline V CDR1 and CDR2: ENHRY, SYGVKD. This CDR3 is 16 amino acids long. V trimming: 4 bases; J trimming: 5 bases; junction bases outside the gene matches: 5.

The chain combines TRBV30 with TRBJ1-2, with no clear D. Germline values: CDR1 GTSNPN, CDR2 SVGIG (reference sequence). The CDR3 contains 14 residues. V gave up 1 base and J gave up 0 bases, with 9 bases separating them. The CDR3 reads CAWSGTPSNYGYTF. CDR3 coding DNA: TGTGCCTGGAGTGGCACCCCATCTAACTATGGCTACACCTTC.

CDR3 loop: CATSDSGYQPQHF. DNA for the CDR3: TGTGCCACCAGTGATTCCGGTTATCAGCCCCAGCATTTT. The rearrangement links TRBV24-1 to TRBJ1-5; D remains unclear. V was trimmed by 2 bases and J by 5 bases, leaving 6 bases between them. CDR1 and CDR2 (germline): KGHDR, SFDVKD. This CDR3 is 13 amino acids long.

There are a few counts of this clone. The chain is built from TRBV5-4 and TRBJ2-7, with 7 bases fitting TRBD1. The CDR3 is 15 amino acids. Germline V lookup: CDR1 SGHNT, CDR2 YYREEE (reference sequence). J was trimmed by 1 base and V by 4 bases; bases with no gene match: 8. The CDR3 DNA is TGTGCCAGCAGCGAAAGACAGGGACAATCCTACGAGCAGTACTTC. It specifies CASSERQGQSYEQYF.

The chain couples TRBV6-1 to TRBJ1-5; D call uncertain. The CDR3 length is 14 residues. V gave up 1 base and J gave up 6 bases, with 10 bases separating them. The germline gives CDR1 MNHNS, CDR2 SASEGT. CDR3 sequence reads: CASSEVGFGQPQHF. DNA for the CDR3: TGTGCCAGCAGTGAAGTGGGTTTCGGTCAGCCCCAGCATTTT.

This chain uses TRBV11-3 with TRBJ2-5; D remains ambiguous. The CDR3 runs to 14 residues. The germline V gene encodes CDR1 SGHNT and CDR2 YENEEA. Trimming shortened V by 1 base and J by 5 bases, and 11 bases separated the two germline ends. CDR3 coding DNA: TGTGCCAGCAGCTTAGTCGCCAGCCGGGAGACCCAGTACTTC. Its translation: CASSLVASRETQYF.

The chain couples TRBV7-8 to TRBJ1-4; D unresolved. Germline CDR1 and CDR2: SGHVS and FQNEAQ. The CDR3 is 15 amino acids. The germline V and J ends were trimmed by 1 base and 0 bases, with 6 bases remaining between them. CDR3 amino acids: CASSLVFATNEKLFF. The CDR3 DNA follows: TGTGCCAGCAGCTTAGTTTTCGCAACTAATGAAAAACTGTTTTTT.

J is TRBJ2-7 and V is TRBV6-1, with D maybe TRBD2 (6 bases). Trimming left V 0 bases short and J 4 bases short, with 10 bases between. The CDR3 sequence is 14 residues long. CDR1 is MNHNS and CDR2 is SASEGT in the germline V gene. The CDR3 DNA follows: TGTGCCAGCAGTGAAGCGGCGGGAAGGTACGAGCAGTACTTC. Encoded protein: CASSEAAGRYEQYF.

The genes are TRBV15 and TRBJ2-7, with 11 bases fitting TRBD1. V lost 2 bases and J lost 7; bases outside the gene matches: 4. CDR1 and CDR2 from the germline V gene are LNHNV and YYDKDF (reference sequence). CDR3 size: 14 residues. The CDR3 is CATSRPGTGGEQYF. CDR3 DNA: TGTGCCACCAGCAGACCTGGGACAGGGGGTGAGCAGTACTTC.

The J gene is TRBJ2-1, the V gene TRBV6-5; possible D gene TRBD2, 6 bases. This CDR3 contains 14 residues. Germline V gene lookup returns CDR1 MNHEY and CDR2 SVGAGI. V was trimmed by 6 bases and J by 8 bases, leaving 17 bases between them. CDR3 loop: CASRAVAREDEQFF. CDR3 DNA: TGTGCCAGCAGGGCGGTTGCCAGGGAGGATGAGCAGTTCTTC.

This clone was detected only a few times. The chain uses TRBV7-2 and TRBJ2-7, with 8 positions matching TRBD1. Germline V gives CDR1 SGHTA, CDR2 FQGNSA. V trimming: 5 bases; J trimming: 3 bases; junction bases outside the gene matches: 3. The CDR3 runs to 13 residues. CDR3 protein: CASSRDRIYEQYF. The CDR3 coding sequence is TGTGCCAGCAGCAGGGACAGGATCTACGAGCAGTACTTC.

This chain uses TRBV6-5 with TRBJ1-2, with TRBD1 as a possible D gene (5 bases). CDR1 is MNHEY and CDR2 is SVGAGI in the germline V gene. The CDR3 runs 14 residues. Trimming removed 1 base at V and 4 bases at J, with 10 bases between. The chain's CDR3 is CASSYLGDVYGYTF. The CDR3 nucleotides are TGTGCCAGCAGTTACTTGGGGGACGTCTATGGCTACACCTTC.

The chain links TRBV7-2 to TRBJ2-5, with D hard to call. The CDR3 runs to 13 residues. Germline CDR1 and CDR2: SGHTA and FQGNSA. Trimming removed 3 bases from V and 5 bases from J, with 10 bases in between. CDR3 DNA sequence: TGTGCCAGCAGCTTTTTGGGGTCGGAGACCCAGTACTTC. Its translation: CASSFLGSETQYF.

This sequence joins TRBV11-2 and TRBJ2-7, with D unclear. Per germline, CDR1 SGHAT and CDR2 FQNNGV. The CDR3 extends over 14 amino acids. V lost 0 bases, J lost 1 base, and 7 bases lay in between. In nucleotides, the CDR3 is TGTGCCAGCAGCTTAGAGGATAGTTCCTACGAGCAGTACTTC. This encodes CASSLEDSSYEQYF.